One and the same sample provided the 28 T cell receptor beta chains below, sequenced in a study of cytomegalovirus exposure and HLA in healthy donors. Libraries were prepared by immunoSEQ multiplex PCR; TCRdb keeps only in-frame clonotypes and omits some of them. The table includes around 75,000 clones, 85% detected once. Sequencing input: PBMCs. The receptors were gathered from a man under 40 in good health and CMV-seronegative.

V gene TRBV4-2 combines with J gene TRBJ1-4; 7 nucleotides agree with TRBD1. CDR3 length equals 14 residues. V lost 3 bases to trimming and J lost 8 bases; unmatched junction nucleotides: 6. Germline V gives CDR1 LGHNA, CDR2 YNFKEQ. The CDR3 DNA is TGTGCCAGCAGCCACCCAATGACAGGGGAAAAACTGTTTTTT. Translating it yields CASSHPMTGEKLFF.

This clone has just one count. The gene calls are TRBV7-2 and TRBJ2-5; the D gene is possibly TRBD2 (5 bases). Trimming stripped 5 bases from V and 1 base from J, with 11 bases between. This CDR3 comprises 14 residues. CDR1 is SGHTA, CDR2 FQGNSA, per germline. The chain's CDR3 is CASSKSGAQETQYF. CDR3 DNA sequence: TGTGCCAGCAGCAAGAGCGGAGCCCAAGAGACCCAGTACTTC.

This chain links TRBV13 with TRBJ2-1; D ambiguous. The CDR3 is made up of 12 amino acids. Looked up from germline, CDR1 is PRHDT and CDR2 is FYEKMQ (reference sequence). V lost 7 bases to trimming and J lost 8 bases, with 12 bases between them. CDR3 DNA sequence: TGTGCCAGCACCCCCCAGTCGCATGAGCAGTTCTTC. It yields the protein CASTPQSHEQFF.

The chain recombines TRBV10-3 with TRBJ2-7; 10 bases match TRBD2. J gave up 6 bases and V 2 bases, and 7 bases lay outside the gene matches. The germline V gene encodes CDR1 ENHRY and CDR2 SYGVKD. This CDR3 has 15 amino acids. DNA for the CDR3: TGTGCCATCAGTGAGCAAGCGGGAGGGCAGGGCGAGCAGTACGTC. As protein: CAISEQAGGQGEQYV.

This clone was counted only a few times. The rearrangement links TRBV19 to TRBJ1-1; 7 bases line up with TRBD1. The germline V gene encodes CDR1 LNHDA and CDR2 SQIVND (reference sequence). The ends lost 1 base at V and 1 base at J; junction bases unmatched: 3. The CDR3 is 15 amino acids. The CDR3 is CASSIGGTANTEAFF. In DNA, the CDR3 is TGTGCCAGTAGTATAGGTGGGACAGCGAACACTGAAGCTTTCTTT.

This rearrangement joins TRBV27 to TRBJ2-3; possibly TRBD1 for D (5 bases). CDR3 length: 15 amino acids. Germline CDR1 and CDR2: MNHEY and SMNVEV (reference sequence). The V gene lost 3 bases and the J gene lost 11 bases, with 21 bases spanning the gap. CDR3 nucleotides: TGTGCCAGCAGTTTTTCCGGCCAGGGTCGAATGGGGCAGTATTTT. Amino acid sequence: CASSFSGQGRMGQYF.

The chain is built from TRBV25-1 and TRBJ2-3; a possible D gene is TRBD2 (5 bases). The germline V gene encodes CDR1 MGHDK and CDR2 SYGVNS. The V and J ends lost 4 bases and 2 bases respectively, with 13 bases between them. The CDR3 length is 15 residues. CDR3: CASSVGGDYTDTQYF. CDR3 sequence (DNA): TGTGCCAGCAGTGTCGGCGGAGACTACACAGATACGCAGTATTTT.

The genes are TRBV15 and TRBJ2-5; tentative D call: TRBD2 (5 bases). This CDR3 has 16 amino acids. CDR1 and CDR2 (germline): LNHNV, YYDKDF (reference sequence). Trimming pared 0 bases from V and 5 bases from J, leaving 16 bases between. The CDR3 is CATSRDISRGSETQYF. CDR3 DNA: TGTGCCACCAGCAGAGATATCTCCAGAGGGTCCGAGACCCAGTACTTC.

The chain uses TRBV10-3 and TRBJ2-7; TRBD1 matches at 7 bases. The J segment lost 5 bases and the V segment lost 6 bases, leaving 16 bases of the junction unmatched. The CDR3 totals 16 residues. Germline CDR1 and CDR2: ENHRY and SYGVKD. The CDR3 spells CAISLRPTGQTNEQYF. The CDR3 region has the DNA TGTGCCATCAGCTTAAGACCTACGGGACAGACGAACGAGCAGTACTTC.

This clone was seen a single time. This chain connects TRBV4-1 to TRBJ1-5; D gene ambiguous. This CDR3 is built from 15 residues. Germline CDR1 and CDR2: MGHRA and YSYEKL. V was cut by 2 bases and J by 0 bases, with 8 bases left in between. CDR3 DNA: TGCGCCAGCAGCCAACTAGTGATTAGCAATCAGCCCCAGCATTTT. The encoded protein is CASSQLVISNQPQHF.

Sample share makes this clone medium-sized. V is TRBV19 and J is TRBJ2-7; 9 bases fit TRBD1. V shed 5 bases and J 5 bases; nucleotides not matched to a gene: 7. The germline V gene encodes CDR1 LNHDA and CDR2 SQIVND (reference sequence). The CDR3 is 14 amino acids. DNA for the CDR3: TGTGCCAGTAGTTCCACAGGGGGCTTCCACGAGCAGTACTTC. Translated: CASSSTGGFHEQYF. The whole variable domain, filled in from reference TRBV19 and TRBJ2-7, reads DGGITQSPKYLFRKEGQNVTLSCEQNLNHDAMYWYRQDPGQGLRLIYYSQIVNDFQKGDIAEGYSVSREKKESFPLTVTSAQKNPTAFYLCASSSTGGFHEQYFGPGTRLTVT.

The chain joins TRBV18 to TRBJ2-1, with TRBD2 as a possible D gene (5 bases). The CDR3 is made up of 12 amino acids. The germline gives CDR1 KGHSH, CDR2 LQKENI. V lost 3 bases, J lost 5 bases, and 5 bases lay in between. The CDR3 nucleotides read TGTGCCAGCTCACCGACTAACAATGAGCAGTTCTTC. It codes for CASSPTNNEQFF.

The chain couples TRBV5-6 to TRBJ1-1, with a weak D call TRBD1 (5 bases). The CDR3 totals 16 residues. CDR1 is SGHDT, CDR2 YYEEEE, per germline. Trimming removed 9 bases from V and 5 bases from J, with 26 bases in between. This CDR3 is CATGSTWGVIKTEAFF. The CDR3 DNA follows: TGTGCCACCGGGTCGACTTGGGGGGTTATTAAGACTGAAGCTTTCTTT.

V usage is TRBV9 and J usage is TRBJ2-1; 16 bases match TRBD2. V dropped 3 bases and J dropped 1; count of bases not matched to a gene: 13. CDR3 length equals 21 residues. Germline CDR1 SGDLS, CDR2 YYNGEE. The CDR3 is CASSAPGTSGRATWSYNEQFF. In nucleotides, the CDR3 is TGTGCCAGCAGCGCCCCCGGGACTAGCGGGAGGGCAACTTGGTCCTACAATGAGCAGTTCTTC.

This chain uses TRBV29-1 with TRBJ1-3, with 7 bases fitting TRBD1. V dropped 7 bases and J dropped 7; count of bases not matched to a gene: 7. Germline values: CDR1 SQVTM, CDR2 ANQGSEA. This CDR3 spans 12 amino acids. The CDR3 nucleotides are TGCAGCGGGGGGTCCAGGGGGAACACCATATATTTT. Translating it yields CSGGSRGNTIYF.

Details on this clone: Its ends do not fully match the called genes, so a read error is possible. V is TRBV2 and J is TRBJ2-7; tentative D call: TRBD2 (6 bases). In germline, CDR1 is SNHLY, CDR2 FYNNEI. The length of the CDR3 is 13 residues. Written as DNA, the CDR3 is TGTGCCAGCAGTGAGAATCCCGCGGGACGCCTTATATTC. Translation gives CASSENPAGRLIF.

The V call is TRBV2, the J call TRBJ2-7; 7 positions agree with TRBD1. CDR3 length: 14 residues. V gave up 0 bases and J gave up 2 bases; unmatched junction bases: 1. CDR1 is SNHLY, CDR2 FYNNEI, per germline. The CDR3: CASSEAGQTYEQYV. CDR3 nucleotide sequence: TGTGCCAGCAGTGAAGCGGGACAGACCTACGAGCAGTACGTC.

CDR3 in amino acids: CASSVAIMATSTDTQYF. The CDR3 region has the DNA TGTGCCAGCAGCGTAGCTATAATGGCGACTAGCACAGATACGCAGTATTTT. This chain joins TRBV9 and TRBJ2-3; no clear D gene. Between the trimmed V and J ends, which lost 0 bases and 0 bases, there was a span of 14 bases. CDR3 size: 17 residues. CDR1 is SGDLS and CDR2 is YYNGEE in the germline V gene.

V usage is TRBV2 and J usage is TRBJ2-7; a weak D match, TRBD1 (5 bases). Germline V gene sequence: CDR1 SNHLY, CDR2 FYNNEI. There are 14 residues in the CDR3. Trimming took 7 bases from V and 6 from J, leaving 19 bases between them. The CDR3 nucleotides are TGTGCCAGCACTCCCGACAGAAGTGGCGGCGAGCAGTACTTC. Its protein is CASTPDRSGGEQYF. Variable domain in full (rest from reference TRBV2 and TRBJ2-7): EPEVTQTPSHQVTQMGQEVILRCVPISNHLYFYWYRQILGQKVEFLVSFYNNEISEKSEIFDDQFSVERPDGSNFTLKIRSTKLEDSAMYFCASTPDRSGGEQYFGPGTRLTVT.

This clone showed up just a few times. The rearrangement joins TRBV29-1 to TRBJ1-1; D remains unclear. With 3 bases removed from V and 2 bases from J, the gap between germline ends came to 13 bases. There are 14 residues in the CDR3. Germline V CDR1 and CDR2: SQVTM, ANQGSEA. This CDR3 is CSVDRSILNTEAFF. DNA of the CDR3: TGCAGCGTTGACAGGTCTATCCTTAACACTGAAGCTTTCTTT. The complete variable domain, with remaining parts taken from reference TRBV29-1 and TRBJ1-1, reads SAVISQKPSRDICQRGTSLTIQCQVDSQVTMMFWYRQQPGQSLTLIATANQGSEATYESGFVIDKFPISRPNLTFSTLTVSNMSPEDSSIYLCSVDRSILNTEAFFGQGTRLTVV.

This clone was counted between two and nine times. The chain combines TRBV2 with TRBJ2-7, with a weak D call TRBD2 (5 bases). The ends were cut back, 6 bases at V and 0 bases at J, with 15 bases in the middle. The length of the CDR3 is 15 residues. Germline V CDR1 and CDR2: SNHLY, FYNNEI. DNA of the CDR3: TGTGCCAGCAGGACTACGGGCCAGAGCTCCTACGAGCAGTACTTC. The encoded protein is CASRTTGQSSYEQYF.

This chain joins TRBV5-6 and TRBJ1-2; 8 positions agree with TRBD1. This CDR3 region has 12 residues. Germline lookup yields CDR1 SGHDT and CDR2 YYEEEE. Trimming cost V 4 bases and J 14 bases; bases outside gene matches: 10. The CDR3 sequence: CASSQYDRGGTF. DNA for the CDR3: TGTGCCAGCAGCCAGTATGACAGGGGAGGGACCTTC.

The gene calls are TRBV30 and TRBJ1-3, with D hard to call. The CDR3 contains 15 residues. Germline V gene lookup returns CDR1 GTSNPN and CDR2 SVGIG (reference sequence). V was clipped by 0 bases and J by 0 bases, with 9 bases between them. CDR3 nucleotides: TGTGCCTGGAGTGTCGCCAGATCCTCTGGAAACACCATATATTTT. Amino acid sequence: CAWSVARSSGNTIYF.

J is TRBJ2-1 and V is TRBV4-3; the D gene is possibly TRBD2 (5 bases). The CDR3 covers 14 residues. Trimming stripped 0 bases from V and 6 bases from J, with 9 bases between. The germline gives CDR1 LGHNA, CDR2 YSLEER. In nucleotides, the CDR3 is TGCGCCAGCAGCCAAGAACGAGGGTCCAATGAGCAGTTCTTC. Residues: CASSQERGSNEQFF.

The J gene is TRBJ1-1, the V gene TRBV4-1; D unresolved. Germline V gene lookup returns CDR1 MGHRA and CDR2 YSYEKL. Trimming took off 3 bases at V and 0 bases at J, with 2 bases between the two ends. The CDR3 consists of 12 residues. The CDR3 DNA is TGCGCCAGCAGCCATATGAACACTGAAGCTTTCTTT. This sequence encodes CASSHMNTEAFF.

A few counts support this clone. The V call is TRBV5-4, the J call TRBJ2-3; 12 bases align to TRBD1. V lost 4 bases, J lost 1 base, and 10 bases stayed unmatched. CDR3 length: 18 residues. CDR1 is SGHNT and CDR2 is YYREEE in the germline V gene (reference sequence). The CDR3 spells CASSVSGTGGAGTDTQYF. The CDR3 DNA reads TGTGCCAGCAGCGTTTCCGGGACAGGGGGCGCCGGCACAGATACGCAGTATTTT.

The chain is built from TRBV27 and TRBJ2-1, with 9 bases lining up with TRBD2. The length of the CDR3 is 15 residues. Germline V gives CDR1 MNHEY, CDR2 SMNVEV (reference sequence). Unmatched junction bases numbered 16, after V lost 9 bases and J lost 10 bases. This chain's CDR3 is CASRGGGRTLFEQFF. The CDR3 bases are TGTGCCAGTCGCGGGGGGGGGAGGACCCTATTCGAGCAGTTCTTC.

The rearrangement uses TRBV28 and TRBJ1-4; tentatively, D is TRBD1 (5 bases). CDR1 is MDHEN and CDR2 is SYDVKM in the germline V gene. Trimming took off 6 bases at V and 0 bases at J, with 17 bases between the two ends. The CDR3 totals 17 residues. CDR3: CASRTDITTTTNEKLFF. CDR3 coding DNA: TGTGCCAGCAGGACAGACATAACCACAACAACTAATGAAAAACTGTTTTTT.